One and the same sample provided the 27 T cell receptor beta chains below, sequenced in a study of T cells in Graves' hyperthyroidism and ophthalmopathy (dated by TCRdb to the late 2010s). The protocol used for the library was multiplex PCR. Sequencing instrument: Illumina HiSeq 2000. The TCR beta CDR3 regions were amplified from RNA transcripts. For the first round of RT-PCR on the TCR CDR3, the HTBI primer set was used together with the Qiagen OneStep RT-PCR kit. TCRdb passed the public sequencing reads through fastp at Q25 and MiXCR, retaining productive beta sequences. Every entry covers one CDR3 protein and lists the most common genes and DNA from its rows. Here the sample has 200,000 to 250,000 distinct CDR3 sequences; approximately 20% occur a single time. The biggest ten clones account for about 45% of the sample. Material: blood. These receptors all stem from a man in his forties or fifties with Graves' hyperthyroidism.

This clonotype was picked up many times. Written as DNA, the CDR3 is TGTGCCAGCAGCGTAGCAGGGACAGGGGGTGCAGATACGCAGTATTTT. It yields the protein CASSVAGTGGADTQYF. This sequence joins TRBV9 and TRBJ2-3, with 11 nucleotides matching TRBD1. With V trimmed by 0 bases and J by 4 bases, 4 bases remained unmatched. The CDR3 is 16 residues long. Per germline, CDR1 SGDLS and CDR2 YYNGEE.

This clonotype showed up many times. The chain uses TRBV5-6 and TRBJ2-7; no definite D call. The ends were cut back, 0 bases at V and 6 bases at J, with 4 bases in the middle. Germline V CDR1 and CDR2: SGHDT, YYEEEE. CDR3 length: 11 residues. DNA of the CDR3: TGTGCCAGCAGCTTGGTGGGCGAGCAGTACTTC. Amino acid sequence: CASSLVGEQYF.

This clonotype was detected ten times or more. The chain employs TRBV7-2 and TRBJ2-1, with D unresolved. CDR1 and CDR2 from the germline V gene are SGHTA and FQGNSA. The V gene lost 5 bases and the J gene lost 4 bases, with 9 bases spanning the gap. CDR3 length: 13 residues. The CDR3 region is CASSAGQYNEQFF. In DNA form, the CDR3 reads TGTGCCAGCAGCGCCGGGCAGTACAATGAGCAGTTCTTC.

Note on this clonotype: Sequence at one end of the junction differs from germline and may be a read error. For the CDR3, the DNA is TGTGCCAGCAATTACGGCGGGGGATTGGTCTACGAGCAGTACTTC. Amino acid sequence: CASNYGGGLVYEQYF. The rearrangement links TRBV6-5 to TRBJ2-7, with 7 bases fitting TRBD2. Germline-derived CDR1 and CDR2 are MNHEY and SVGAGI. The CDR3 loop spans 15 amino acids.

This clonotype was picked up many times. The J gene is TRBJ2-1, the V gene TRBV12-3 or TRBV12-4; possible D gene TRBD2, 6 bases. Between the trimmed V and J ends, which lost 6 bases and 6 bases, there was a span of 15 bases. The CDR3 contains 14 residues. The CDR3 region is CASSGLLSRNEQFF. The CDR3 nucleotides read TGTGCCAGCAGCGGACTACTCTCACGCAATGAGCAGTTCTTC.

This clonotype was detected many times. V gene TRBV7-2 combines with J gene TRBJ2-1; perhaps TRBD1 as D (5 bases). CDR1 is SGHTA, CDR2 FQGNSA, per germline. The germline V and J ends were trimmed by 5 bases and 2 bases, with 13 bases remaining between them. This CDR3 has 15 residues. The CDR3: CASSADRYAYNEQFF. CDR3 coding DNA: TGTGCCAGCAGCGCCGACAGATACGCCTACAATGAGCAGTTCTTC. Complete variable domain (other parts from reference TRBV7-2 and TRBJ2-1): GAGVSQSPSNKVTEKGKDVELRCDPISGHTALYWYRQSLGQGLEFLIYFQGNSAPDKSGLPSDRFSAERTGGSVSTLTIQRTQQEDSAVYLCASSADRYAYNEQFFGPGTRLTVL.

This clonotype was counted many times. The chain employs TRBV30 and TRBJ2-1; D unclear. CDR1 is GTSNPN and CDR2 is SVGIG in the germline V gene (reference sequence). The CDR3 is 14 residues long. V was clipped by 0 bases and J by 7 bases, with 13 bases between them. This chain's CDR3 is CAWSVNFESNEQFF. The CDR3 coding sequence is TGTGCCTGGAGTGTAAATTTCGAGTCTAATGAGCAGTTCTTC. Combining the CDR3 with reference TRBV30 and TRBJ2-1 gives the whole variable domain SQTIHQWPATLVQPVGSPLSLECTVEGTSNPNLYWYRQAAGRGLQLLFYSVGIGQISSEVPQNLSASRPQDRQFILSSKKLLLSDSGFYLCAWSVNFESNEQFFGPGTRLTVL.

The CDR3 region is CASSAPTGQNTEAFF. The CDR3 nucleotides are TGTGCCAGCAGCGCACCCACAGGTCAGAACACTGAAGCTTTCTTT. The chain couples TRBV9 to TRBJ1-1, with D possibly TRBD1 on 5 matching bases. The germline CDR1 and CDR2 sequences are SGDLS and YYNGEE. CDR3 length: 15 residues. V lost 3 bases, J lost 1 base, and 13 bases lay in between. The complete variable domain, with remaining parts taken from reference TRBV9 and TRBJ1-1, reads DSGVTQTPKHLITATGQRVTLRCSPRSGDLSVYWYQQSLDQGLQFLIQYYNGEERAKGNILERFSAQQFPDLHSELNLSSLELGDSALYFCASSAPTGQNTEAFFGQGTRLTVV.

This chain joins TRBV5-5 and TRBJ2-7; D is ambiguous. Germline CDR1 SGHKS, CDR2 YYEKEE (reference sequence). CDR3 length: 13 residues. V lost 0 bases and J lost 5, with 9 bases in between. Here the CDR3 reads CASSLVDLNEQYF. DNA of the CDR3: TGTGCCAGCAGCTTGGTGGATCTCAACGAGCAGTACTTC. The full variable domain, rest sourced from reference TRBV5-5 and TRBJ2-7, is DAGVTQSPTHLIKTRGQQVTLRCSPISGHKSVSWYQQVLGQGPQFIFQYYEKEERGRGNFPDRFSARQFPNYSSELNVNALLLGDSALYLCASSLVDLNEQYFGPGTRLTVT.

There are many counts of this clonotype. As DNA, the CDR3 is TGTGCCAGCAGTGTAGGCCTTCAGGAGCAGTTCTTC. This codes for CASSVGLQEQFF. The rearrangement uses TRBV2 and TRBJ2-1; D is uncertain. V was cut by 4 bases and J by 10 bases, with 11 bases left in between. Germline-derived CDR1 and CDR2 are SNHLY and FYNNEI. This CDR3 region has 12 residues.

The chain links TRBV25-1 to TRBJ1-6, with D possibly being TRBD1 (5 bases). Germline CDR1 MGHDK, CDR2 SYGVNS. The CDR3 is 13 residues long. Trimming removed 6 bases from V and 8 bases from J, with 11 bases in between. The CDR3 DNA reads TGTGCCAGCAGGATTCGGGGGGATTCACCCCTCCACTTT. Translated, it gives CASRIRGDSPLHF.

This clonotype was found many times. DNA of the CDR3: TGCGCCAGCAGCGGGAGGACAGGGGGAGTCACTGAAGCTTTCTTT. Protein product: CASSGRTGGVTEAFF. J is TRBJ1-1 and V is TRBV5-1, with 10 bases fitting TRBD1. This CDR3 region has 15 residues. The V gene end was trimmed by 4 bases and the J gene end by 4 bases; junction bases not matched to a gene: 7. Germline V gene lookup returns CDR1 SGHRS and CDR2 YFSETQ.

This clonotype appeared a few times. The CDR3 protein is CASSYSSIGGRQPQHF. DNA for the CDR3: TGTGCCAGCAGTTACTCGAGTATAGGGGGGAGGCAGCCCCAGCATTTT. The chain is built from TRBV6-5 and TRBJ1-5; possibly TRBD1 for D (6 bases). The ends were cut back, 0 bases at V and 7 bases at J, with 16 bases in the middle. The germline CDR1 and CDR2 sequences are MNHEY and SVGAGI. The CDR3 has 16 residues.

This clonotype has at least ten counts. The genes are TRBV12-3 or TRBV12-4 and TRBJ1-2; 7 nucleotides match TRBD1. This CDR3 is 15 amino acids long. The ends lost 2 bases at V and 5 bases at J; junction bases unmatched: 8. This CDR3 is CASSLSGRGLYGYTF. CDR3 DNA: TGTGCCAGCAGTTTATCGGGCAGGGGGTTGTATGGCTACACCTTC.

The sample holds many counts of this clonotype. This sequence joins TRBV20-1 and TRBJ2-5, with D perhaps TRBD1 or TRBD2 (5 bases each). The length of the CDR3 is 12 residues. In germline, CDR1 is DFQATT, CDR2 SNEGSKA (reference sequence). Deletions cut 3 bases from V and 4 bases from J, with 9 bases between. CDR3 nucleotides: TGCAGTGCTAGCGCAGGGAGAGAGACCCAGTACTTC. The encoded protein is CSASAGRETQYF.

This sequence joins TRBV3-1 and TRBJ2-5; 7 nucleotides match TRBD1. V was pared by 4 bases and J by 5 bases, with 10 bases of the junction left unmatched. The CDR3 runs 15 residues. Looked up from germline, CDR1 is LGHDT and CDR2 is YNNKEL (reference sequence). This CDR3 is CASSPTPGTAETQYF. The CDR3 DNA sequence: TGTGCCAGCAGCCCCACCCCCGGGACAGCGGAGACCCAGTACTTC.

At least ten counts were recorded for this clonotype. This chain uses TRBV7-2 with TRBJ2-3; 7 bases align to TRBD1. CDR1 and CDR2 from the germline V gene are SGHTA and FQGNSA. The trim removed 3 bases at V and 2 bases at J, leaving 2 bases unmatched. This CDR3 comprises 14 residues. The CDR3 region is CASSFGQVTDTQYF. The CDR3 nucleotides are TGTGCCAGCAGCTTCGGACAGGTCACAGATACGCAGTATTTT. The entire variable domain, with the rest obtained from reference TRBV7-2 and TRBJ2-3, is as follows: GAGVSQSPSNKVTEKGKDVELRCDPISGHTALYWYRQSLGQGLEFLIYFQGNSAPDKSGLPSDRFSAERTGGSVSTLTIQRTQQEDSAVYLCASSFGQVTDTQYFGPGTRLTVL.

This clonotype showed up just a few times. CDR3 bases: TGCGCCAGCAGCCAAGATTATCGTTATGAGCAGTTCTTC. This translates into CASSQDYRYEQFF. The V gene is TRBV4-3, the J gene TRBJ2-1; D uncertain. Germline V lookup: CDR1 LGHNA, CDR2 YSLEER. This CDR3 is built from 13 residues. V lost 0 bases and J lost 8, with 8 bases in between.

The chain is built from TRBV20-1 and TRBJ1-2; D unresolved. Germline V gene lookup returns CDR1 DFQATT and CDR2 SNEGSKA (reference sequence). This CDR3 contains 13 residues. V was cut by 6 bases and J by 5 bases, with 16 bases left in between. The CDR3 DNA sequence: TGCAGTGCGGCTCAAACCGCGGGTTATGGCTACACCTTC. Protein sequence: CSAAQTAGYGYTF.

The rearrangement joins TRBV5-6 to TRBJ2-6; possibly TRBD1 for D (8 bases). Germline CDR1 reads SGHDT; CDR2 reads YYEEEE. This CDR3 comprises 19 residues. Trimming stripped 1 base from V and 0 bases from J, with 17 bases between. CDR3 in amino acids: CASSLFTGGDNSGANVLTF. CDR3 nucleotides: TGTGCCAGCAGCTTGTTTACAGGGGGGGATAACTCTGGGGCCAACGTCCTGACTTTC.

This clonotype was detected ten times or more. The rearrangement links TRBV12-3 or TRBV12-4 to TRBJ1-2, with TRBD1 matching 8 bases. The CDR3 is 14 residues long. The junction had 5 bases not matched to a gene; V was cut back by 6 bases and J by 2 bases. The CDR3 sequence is CASRRDRRNYGYTF. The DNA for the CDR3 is TGTGCCAGCAGGAGGGACAGGAGGAACTATGGCTACACCTTC.

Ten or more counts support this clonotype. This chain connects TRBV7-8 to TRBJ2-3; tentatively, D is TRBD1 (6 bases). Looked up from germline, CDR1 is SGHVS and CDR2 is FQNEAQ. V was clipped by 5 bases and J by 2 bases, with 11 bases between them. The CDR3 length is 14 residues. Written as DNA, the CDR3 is TGTGCCAGCAGCATAGGACAGCACACAGATACGCAGTATTTT. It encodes CASSIGQHTDTQYF. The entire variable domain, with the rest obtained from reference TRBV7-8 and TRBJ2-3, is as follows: GAGVSQSPRYKVAKRGQDVALRCDPISGHVSLFWYQQALGQGPEFLTYFQNEAQLDKSGLPSDRFFAERPEGSVSTLKIQRTQQEDSAVYLCASSIGQHTDTQYFGPGTRLTVL.

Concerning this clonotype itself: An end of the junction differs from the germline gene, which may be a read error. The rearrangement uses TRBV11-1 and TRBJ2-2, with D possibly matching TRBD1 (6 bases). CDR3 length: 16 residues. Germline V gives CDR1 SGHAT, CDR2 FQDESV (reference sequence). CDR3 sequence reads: CASSPGSLRDTGELLF. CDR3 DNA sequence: TGTGCCAGCAGCCCCGGGTCTCTCAGGGACACCGGGGAGCTGCTTTTT.

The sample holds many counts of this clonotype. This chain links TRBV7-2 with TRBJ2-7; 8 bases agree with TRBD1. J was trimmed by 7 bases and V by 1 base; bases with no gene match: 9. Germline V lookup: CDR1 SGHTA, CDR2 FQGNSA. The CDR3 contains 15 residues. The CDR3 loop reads CASSLEGQGLREQYF. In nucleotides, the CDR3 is TGTGCCAGCAGCTTAGAAGGACAGGGATTGAGAGAGCAGTACTTC.

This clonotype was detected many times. The CDR3 nucleotides are TGTGCCACTGGGACAGGGGCAAACTATGGCTACACCTTC. Encoded protein: CATGTGANYGYTF. This rearrangement joins TRBV15 to TRBJ1-2, with 10 nucleotides matching TRBD1. With V trimmed by 9 bases and J by 2 bases, 3 bases remained unmatched. CDR3 length: 13 residues. Germline V gene sequence: CDR1 LNHNV, CDR2 YYDKDF (reference sequence).

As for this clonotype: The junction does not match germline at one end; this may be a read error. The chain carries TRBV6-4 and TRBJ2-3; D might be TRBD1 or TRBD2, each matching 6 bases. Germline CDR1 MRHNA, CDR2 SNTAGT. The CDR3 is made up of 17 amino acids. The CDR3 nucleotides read TGTGCCAGCAGTTACTCCTTTGGAAGGGGGAGGACAGATACGCAGTATTTT. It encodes CASSYSFGRGRTDTQYF.

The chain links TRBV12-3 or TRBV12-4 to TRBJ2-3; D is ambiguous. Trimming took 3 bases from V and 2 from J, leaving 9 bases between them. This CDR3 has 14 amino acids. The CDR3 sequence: CASSFEGFTDTQYF. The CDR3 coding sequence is TGTGCCAGCAGTTTCGAAGGGTTCACAGATACGCAGTATTTT.